A single TCR beta chain is shown here with its context. This sample stems from a study of shared clonotypes between healthy human individuals. This table comes from immunoSEQ multiplex PCR, and its TCRdb copy is limited to in-frame clones, with some not included. The profile shows about 380,000 clones, about 97% of them singletons. CDR3 length equals 19 residues. Germline V lookup: CDR1 SEHNR, CDR2 FQNEAQ (reference sequence). V lost 6 bases, J lost 2 bases, and 27 bases lay in between. Input material: memory CD8+ T cells sorted from blood. Sample subset: CD45RO+ cells pooled with CCR7-negative TemRA cells. J is TRBJ2-3 and V is TRBV7-9; D perhaps matches TRBD2 (6 bases). The TCR sequence derives from a man aged 25 to 45 in good health. The DNA for the CDR3 is TGTGCCAGCAGGGAAAAGAGCGTCTCGCGGGATCCATTCACAGATACGCAGTATTTT. Encoded protein: CASREKSVSRDPFTDTQYF.